These 26 T cell receptor beta chains came from one sample sequenced in a study of CDR3 diversity in severe acne. TCRdb re-called the PCR reads through MiXCR, storing one row per CDR3 protein. The table includes approximately 90,000 distinct CDR3 sequences, roughly 52% detected once. Sequences were obtained from blood. These receptors were collected from a male donor in good health, serving as a control.

The gene calls are TRBV6-5 and TRBJ1-6; unclear D gene. Trimming left V 10 bases short and J 3 bases short, with 16 bases between. Germline V gives CDR1 MNHEY, CDR2 SVGAGI. This CDR3 is 15 amino acids long. DNA for the CDR3: TGTGCCACCAAAGAGGCAGCAAACTATAATTCACCCCTCCACTTT. Translating gives CATKEAANYNSPLHF.

The V gene is TRBV6-6, the J gene TRBJ1-2; D uncertain. V lost 6 bases and J lost 0, with 14 bases in between. The CDR3 is 15 residues long. Germline values: CDR1 MNHNY, CDR2 SVGAGI (reference sequence). The CDR3 loop reads CASRREDIPNYGYTF. CDR3 coding DNA: TGTGCCAGCAGACGTGAGGATATACCTAACTATGGCTACACCTTC.

This clonotype was detected once. The CDR3 reads CASSVRVTPDTQYF. The DNA of the CDR3 is TGTGCCAGCAGCGTACGGGTAACGCCAGATACGCAGTATTTT. V and J are TRBV24-1 and TRBJ2-3; no firm D call. Germline V lookup: CDR1 KGHDR, CDR2 SFDVKD. Trimming removed 11 bases from V and 4 bases from J, with 18 bases in between. There are 14 residues in the CDR3.

V is TRBV5-5 and J is TRBJ2-2, with 7 bases identical to TRBD2. The germline V gene has CDR1 SGHKS and CDR2 YYEKEE (reference sequence). The CDR3 consists of 17 residues. The ends lost 2 bases at V and 0 bases at J; junction bases unmatched: 7. CDR3 coding DNA: TGTGCCAGCAGCTTAGGGCGGGCGGGAGCGAACACCGGGGAGCTGTTTTTT. It is translated as CASSLGRAGANTGELFF.

The chain recombines TRBV7-6 with TRBJ2-3; D gene ambiguous. There are 14 residues in the CDR3. Looked up from germline, CDR1 is SGHVS and CDR2 is FNYEAQ. V lost 0 bases and J lost 2, with 6 bases in between. The CDR3 reads CASSLAQITDTQYF. In nucleotides, the CDR3 is TGTGCCAGCAGCTTAGCCCAGATCACAGATACGCAGTATTTT.

This clonotype appeared many times. J is TRBJ1-2 and V is TRBV29-1; D perhaps matches TRBD1 (5 bases). The CDR3 is made up of 15 amino acids. V shed 4 bases and J shed 4 bases, with 19 bases lying between them. Germline V gives CDR1 SQVTM, CDR2 ANQGSEA. The chain's CDR3 is CSVASAGQGPYGYTF. The CDR3 DNA reads TGCAGCGTTGCTAGTGCGGGGCAGGGACCCTATGGCTACACCTTC.

For the CDR3, the DNA is TGTGCCAGTAGTAATGAGCGGGATGCGGGCGAGACCCAGTACTTC. This sequence encodes CASSNERDAGETQYF. V gene TRBV19 combines with J gene TRBJ2-5, with 7 bases identical to TRBD2. V was pared by 4 bases and J by 5 bases, with 10 bases of the junction left unmatched. Germline V gene lookup returns CDR1 LNHDA and CDR2 SQIVND (reference sequence). This CDR3 is 15 amino acids long.

This chain connects TRBV10-1 to TRBJ2-3; 8 bases match TRBD2. The CDR3 loop spans 16 amino acids. Germline loops: CDR1 WNHNN, CDR2 SYGVQD (reference sequence). V lost 6 bases, J lost 2 bases, and 10 bases stayed unmatched. The CDR3, as DNA: TGCGCCAGCAGCGCCATGCGGGGGGCCTCCACAGATACGCAGTATTTT. Protein product: CASSAMRGASTDTQYF.

Of note for this clonotype: Lacking the conserved final phenylalanine or tryptophan, this CDR3 likely reflects a read error. The chain has TRBV11-3 and TRBJ2-5; TRBD2 agrees at 8 bases. This CDR3 spans 16 amino acids. V shed 0 bases and J 3 bases; nucleotides not matched to a gene: 6. Per the germline V gene, CDR1 is SGHNT and CDR2 is YENEEA. Here the CDR3 DNA reads TGTGCCAGCAGCTTAGACAGTAGCGGGATTGAAGAGACCCAGTACCTC. Encoded protein: CASSLDSSGIEETQYL.

This clonotype was found many times. This chain joins TRBV19 and TRBJ2-2; D is possibly TRBD2 (5 bases). The CDR3 consists of 17 residues. Trimming shortened V by 5 bases and J by 2 bases, and 18 bases separated the two germline ends. From germline, CDR1 is LNHDA and CDR2 SQIVND (reference sequence). The CDR3 reads CASSSALGSANTGELFF. As DNA, the CDR3 is TGTGCCAGTAGTTCGGCTTTAGGGAGTGCAAACACCGGGGAGCTGTTTTTT.

V and J are TRBV7-9 and TRBJ1-6, with 11 bases matching TRBD1. The CDR3 is made up of 13 amino acids. Losses at the gene ends were 7 bases for V and 10 bases for J; bases not matched to a gene: 3. CDR1 is SEHNR, CDR2 FQNEAQ, per germline (reference sequence). CDR3 sequence reads: CASTGQGDSPLHF. The CDR3 nucleotides read TGTGCCAGCACGGGACAGGGGGACTCACCCCTCCACTTT.

A note on this clonotype: One end of the junction does not line up with germline, which may come from a read error. The chain joins TRBV7-3 to TRBJ2-7; the match to TRBD2 covers 9 bases. The germline V gene has CDR1 SGHTA and CDR2 FQGTGA. The CDR3 extends over 13 amino acids. In nucleotides, the CDR3 is TGTGCCAGCAGCGAGGGACTAGCAGATACGCAGTATTTC. Translating gives CASSEGLADTQYF.

The J gene is TRBJ1-2, the V gene TRBV2; D unclear. The V gene's germline CDR1 is SNHLY and CDR2 FYNNEI. The CDR3 consists of 14 residues. Trimming took 8 bases from V and 0 from J, leaving 13 bases between them. The CDR3 nucleotides are TGTGCCAGCGCGTTGCAGCAGGCTAACTATGGCTACACCTTC. Protein product: CASALQQANYGYTF.

This clonotype has more than one count but fewer than ten. The gene calls are TRBV12-3 or TRBV12-4 and TRBJ2-5, with 8 bases identical to TRBD1. V was clipped by 5 bases and J by 6 bases; unmatched bases: 11. The CDR3 sequence is 15 residues long. CDR3 region: CASSTTGGGIQTQYF. The DNA for the CDR3 is TGTGCCAGCAGTACTACAGGGGGTGGGATTCAGACCCAGTACTTC.

On this clonotype: This may stem from a read error, because a much larger clone lies one nucleotide away. In DNA form, the CDR3 reads TGTGCCTGCAGTTTCCACAGGTTCCTCCCCAATCAGCCCCAGCATTTT. It yields the protein CACSFHRFLPNQPQHF. The chain carries TRBV6-6 and TRBJ1-5, with D perhaps matching TRBD1 (5 bases). The germline V gene encodes CDR1 MNHNY and CDR2 SVGAGI (reference sequence). The CDR3 is 16 amino acids.

This clonotype was seen a handful of times. One junction end disagrees with the germline gene, perhaps due to a read error. The V and J genes are TRBV7-7 and TRBJ2-7; the D gene could be TRBD1 or TRBD2 (5 bases each). CDR3 size: 15 residues. Germline lookup yields CDR1 SSHAT and CDR2 FNYEAQ (reference sequence). In DNA, the CDR3 is TGTGCTAGCAGCCCAGGACCGGGGCTAGGATACGAGCAGTACTTC. The encoded protein is CASSPGPGLGYEQYF.

This clonotype has just one count. The chain couples TRBV2 to TRBJ1-3, with 7 bases aligning to TRBD1. The CDR3 sequence is 19 residues long. Germline trimming cut 8 bases from V and 8 bases from J; bases unmatched to any gene: 27. Germline CDR1 reads SNHLY; CDR2 reads FYNNEI. As DNA, the CDR3 is TGTGCCAGCCACCCAACGACAGGGACCGCCCTTAACTATGGCTACACCATATATTTT. Protein: CASHPTTGTALNYGYTIYF.

This clonotype has a handful of counts. The V and J genes are TRBV7-2 and TRBJ2-5, with 14 bases aligning to TRBD2. Per germline, CDR1 SGHTA and CDR2 FQGNSA. The CDR3 has 16 residues. V shed 4 bases, J shed 4 bases, and the junction held 5 bases outside the gene matches. CDR3 nucleotide sequence: TGTGCCAGCAGCTCCGGGACTAGCGGGAGAGGAGAGACCCAGTACTTC. It is translated as CASSSGTSGRGETQYF. Full variable domain (outside the CDR3, taken from reference TRBV7-2 and TRBJ2-5): GAGVSQSPSNKVTEKGKDVELRCDPISGHTALYWYRQSLGQGLEFLIYFQGNSAPDKSGLPSDRFSAERTGGSVSTLTIQRTQQEDSAVYLCASSSGTSGRGETQYFGPGTRLLVL.

The sample holds many counts of this clonotype. The chain has TRBV19 and TRBJ2-1, with 8 positions matching TRBD1. In germline, CDR1 is LNHDA, CDR2 SQIVND (reference sequence). CDR3 length equals 17 residues. V shed 0 bases, J shed 4 bases, and the junction held 8 bases outside the gene matches. This CDR3 reads CASSIDLQGAAYNEQFF. CDR3 DNA sequence: TGTGCCAGTAGTATAGATCTCCAGGGGGCGGCGTACAATGAGCAGTTCTTC.

In regard to this clonotype: At one end the junction does not follow the germline gene, possibly because of a read error. This sequence joins TRBV24-1 and TRBJ1-1; weak D call: TRBD1 (6 bases). The CDR3 covers 15 residues. Germline V gives CDR1 KGHDR, CDR2 SFDVKD. The CDR3 sequence is CASSYAAGQGTEAFF. CDR3 nucleotides: TGTGCCAGCAGTTACGCCGCGGGGCAGGGGACTGAAGCTTTCTTT.

The genes are TRBV28 and TRBJ2-1; 8 bases fit TRBD2. This CDR3 has 16 amino acids. V lost 8 bases, J lost 2 bases, and 11 bases stayed unmatched. Germline loops: CDR1 MDHEN, CDR2 SYDVKM. CDR3 nucleotides: TGTGCCAGCGCCCTAACTACTAGCGGTACCTACAATGAGCAGTTCTTC. This translates into CASALTTSGTYNEQFF.

This clonotype was recorded a few times. The chain has TRBV24-1 and TRBJ2-7, with 9 positions matching TRBD2. The trim removed 5 bases at V and 2 bases at J, leaving 9 bases unmatched. Germline V gene lookup returns CDR1 KGHDR and CDR2 SFDVKD. The CDR3 length is 16 residues. The CDR3 here is CATSAPPRTSAYEQYF. The CDR3 nucleotides read TGTGCCACCAGTGCCCCCCCCAGGACTAGCGCCTACGAGCAGTACTTC.

The chain employs TRBV5-5 and TRBJ1-2; D is unclear. The germline V gene encodes CDR1 SGHKS and CDR2 YYEKEE (reference sequence). This CDR3 spans 12 amino acids. Between the trimmed V and J ends, which lost 4 bases and 8 bases, there was a span of 12 bases. CDR3 nucleotides: TGTGCCAGCAGCGGACTACCAGAGGGCTACACCTTC. It encodes CASSGLPEGYTF.

The chain couples TRBV19 to TRBJ2-2; TRBD1 is a possible D gene (6 bases). CDR3 length: 18 residues. V lost 1 base and J lost 4, with 19 bases in between. Germline values: CDR1 LNHDA, CDR2 SQIVND (reference sequence). CDR3 DNA: TGTGCCAGTAGTATAGGGATGCTTCGGGACACCTTCACCGGGGAGCTGTTTTTT. Protein sequence: CASSIGMLRDTFTGELFF.

V usage is TRBV20-1 and J usage is TRBJ1-1, with a possible D match to TRBD1 (5 bases). The CDR3 sequence is 11 residues long. Germline assignment: CDR1 DFQATT and CDR2 SNEGSKA (reference sequence). The CDR3 region has the DNA TGCAGAACTGGCGGGGGTCCTGAAGCTTTCTTT. Residues: CRTGGGPEAFF.

The chain links TRBV20-1 to TRBJ1-6; D might be TRBD1 (5 bases). Germline CDR1 DFQATT, CDR2 SNEGSKA (reference sequence). The CDR3 totals 14 residues. V lost 2 bases and J lost 9, with 14 bases in between. CDR3 loop: CSARPRETASPLHF. The CDR3 DNA reads as TGCAGTGCTAGACCCCGGGAGACAGCTTCACCCCTCCACTTT.